This T cell receptor beta chain was recovered during a study of cytomegalovirus exposure and HLA in healthy donors. Measured with immunoSEQ multiplex PCR; TCRdb has only the in-frame clones, and not every one. Of about 150,000 clones listed, roughly nine tenths are singletons. Findings and caveats of the study: Altogether, about 160 TCR beta chains were recorded as cytomegalovirus-associated. Through in vitro validation, three CMV-associated chains were shown to be specific for CMV antigens.

The donors were part of the validation cohort, which consisted of more than 90 subjects and was separate from the first cohort of under 850 subjects. Of note for this clone: Its antigen is as yet unknown.

The CDR3 contains 16 residues. CDR1 is SNHLY, CDR2 FYNNEI, per germline. J lost 0 bases, V lost 6 bases, and 5 bases had no gene match. Sequencing used PBMCs. This TCR was sampled from a man between 18 and 29 years old in good health and CMV-seronegative. This chain uses TRBV2 with TRBJ2-1; 10 bases match TRBD1. The CDR3 is CASRGQGRDSYNEQFF. The DNA of the CDR3 is TGTGCCAGCAGGGGACAGGGGAGAGACTCCTACAATGAGCAGTTCTTC.